This TCR beta chain comes out of a study of blood T cell repertoires in COVID-19 (dated by TCRdb to the early 2020s). In terms of the full investigation: The collaborator samples originated in the United States, Italy and Spain and spanned the acute and convalescent phases of COVID-19. Nearly every sample came with metadata listing a de-identified subject ID, COVID-19 status, age in years and sex. The repertoires were made available in a free public database intended to serve as a resource for research on the immune response to SARS-CoV-2. The dataset comprised deeply sampled blood TCRbeta repertoires from subjects exposed to, actively infected with, or recovered from COVID-19. Samples came from the ongoing ImmuneRACE study (first 160 participants) plus 1,254 subjects from 6 global collaborators. The prospective study material was composed of cDNA or gDNA derived from T cells, B-cell-depleted T cells, or PBMCs. HLA class I and class II types, where available, came from metadata supplied by the sample provider rather than from assay-based typing.

Study-level results and caveats: Clinical and demographic metadata were provided uncurated, with the amount varying by source and participant.

CDR1 and CDR2 are drawn from the germline V gene: MGHRA, YSYEKL. V trim: 2 bases; J trim: 5 bases; unmatched bases: 10. Measured from the cysteine to the phenylalanine, the CDR3 is 19 residues long. Kept here is only the CDR3 DNA, which spans 57 bases and is read in frame from base 1. TCRbeta CDR3 regions were amplified from genomic DNA using the immunoSEQ Assay, a bias-controlled multiplex PCR. The study's own analysis went as follows. The number of nucleated cells in each sample was estimated by amplification of reference gene primers within the assay. To quantify the absolute abundance of each unique TCRbeta CDR3 rearrangement, sequence reads were collapsed and filtered. For each sample, productive Simpson clonality was calculated by taking the square root of Simpson's diversity index across productive rearrangements. Entries here come from immuneACCESS through TCRdb and include only in-frame sequences with V and J called. Some clones fail to appear in such tables; in the studies checked, an unresolved V gene covers under half of the shortfall, and the cause of the remainder is unknown. Clonal size and the V and J genes are those of that table, whereas D and trimming came from the DNA. The sample table holds fewer than 100,000 clones, of which around 92% were seen once. Of the sample, roughly 2% falls within the top ten clones.

The collaborating institutions used their own protocols to collect whole blood in K2EDTA tubes. For TCRbeta analysis, collaborators shipped samples as frozen whole blood, isolated PBMCs, or DNA extracted from either of those sample types. Details on this clone: The target of this receptor is not known. The input lacks base qualities; no much larger clone sits a single base away.

The receptor was derived from a woman between 45 and 65 years old in a cohort sampled during active COVID-19. The specimen was peripheral blood. This receptor chain uses TRBV4-1 and TRBJ2-2; 14 middle bases align to TRBD2. The nucleotide sequence is given as TGCGCCAGCAGCCAACCTAGACTAGCGGGGGGGCCCAAGACCGGGGAGCTGTTTTTT. The resulting protein is CASSQPRLAGGPKTGELFF.